This T cell receptor (beta chain) was observed in a study of cytomegalovirus exposure and HLA in healthy donors. About the research overall: Both the 100 to 150 validation repertoires and the approximately 670 first-cohort repertoires used the same platform, as reported by a later analysis. Study-wide results and caveats: Specificity for CMV antigens was confirmed in vitro for three of the CMV-associated chains.

Turning to this clone: Antigen: not known.

This CDR3 is 15 amino acids long. CDR1 is KGHSH, CDR2 LQKENI, per germline. V was trimmed by 6 bases and J by 4 bases, leaving 16 bases between them. The repertoire was sequenced with immunoSEQ multiplex PCR; TCRdb's copy has only in-frame clones and lacks some. The table lists over 200,000 clones, approximately 82% of them singletons. This chain joins TRBV18 and TRBJ2-1; TRBD2 might be the D (5 bases). Sequencing used PBMCs. The receptor was derived from a woman aged 18 to 35 in good health and CMV-seronegative. The CDR3 protein is CASSQITTSYNEQFF. The DNA for the CDR3 is TGTGCCAGCTCCCAAATCACTACTAGTTACAATGAGCAGTTCTTC.